The clone carrying this TCR beta chain has only one observation. Antigen unknown. This record belongs to a study of T cell responses to AZD1222 COVID-19 vaccine. Study-wide points: Seropositivity was recorded at baseline in only 6 or 7 AZD1222 recipients.

Some clones are missing from TCRdb's copy, which holds only in-frame ones; the method was immunoSEQ multiplex PCR. The sample has about 130,000 clones; approximately 85% are singletons. This CDR3 has 15 residues. The germline gives CDR1 SGHRS, CDR2 YFSETQ. V was cut by 2 bases and J by 4 bases, with 12 bases left in between. This sample comprised peripheral blood, obtained on day 0 of AZD1222 vaccination. The receptor was derived from an adult in good health. V usage is TRBV5-1 and J usage is TRBJ1-4, with D hard to call. The DNA of the CDR3 is TGCGCCAGCAGCTTAAGTCAGGCCAGTAATGAAAAACTGTTTTTT. Its translation is CASSLSQASNEKLFF.